These T cell receptor beta chains were read from a single sample in a study of T-cell memory formation after mild COVID-19. MiXCR, applied by TCRdb to the 5' RACE reads, yields one record per CDR3 protein. The sample carries approximately 210,000 distinct CDR3 sequences, approximately 20% recorded once. Sequencing was carried out using PBMCs or a T cell subset sorted from them (not recorded which). Every receptor here comes from an adult woman who had mild COVID-19 (a few samples of this study predate the infection). Cell type and time point are not known. Each CDR3 is given with its conserved first and last residue. Each record gives: J gene, clone size, V gene, D gene, CDR3 DNA, CDR3 protein. The D gene is left open where the match is weak. The size of a clone is reported for some rows only, either as once, few or many, or as a class for expanded clones.

>TRBJ1-2|.|TRBV12-3/TRBV12-4|.
TGTGCCAGCAGTTTCTGGGGGGGCAAAATCTATGGCTACACCTTC
CASSFWGGKIYGYTF
>TRBJ2-5|.|TRBV12-3/TRBV12-4|.
TGTGCCAGCAGTTTCGAGGGTAACCAAGAGACCCAGTACTTC
CASSFEGNQETQYF
>TRBJ1-1|few|TRBV7-6|TRBD1
TGTGCCAGCAGCCCCCGGACAGGGGGGAACACTGAAGCTTTCTTT
CASSPRTGGNTEAFF
>TRBJ2-1|.|TRBV2|.
TGTGCCAGCAGTGAAACTAGGACCAATGAGCAGTTCTTC
CASSETRTNEQFF
>TRBJ2-1|.|TRBV7-9|.
TGTGCCAGCAGCTTAAGCTATGAGCAGTTCTTC
CASSLSYEQFF
>TRBJ2-3|once|TRBV5-5|.
TGTGCCAGCAGCAGGGACGGCACAGATACGCAGTATTTT
CASSRDGTDTQYF
>TRBJ2-7|once|TRBV18|.
TGTGCCAGGTCACCAGGCAGCACGAACTCCTACGAGCAGTACTTC
CARSPGSTNSYEQYF
>TRBJ1-2|few|TRBV29-1|.
TGCAGCGGAGAAGGGAACGGTTATGGCTACACCTTC
CSGEGNGYGYTF
>TRBJ2-6|.|TRBV12-3/TRBV12-4|TRBD1
TGTGCCAGCAGTCCAATCCGGGACAGCCGCTCTGGGGCCAACGTCCTGACTTTC
CASSPIRDSRSGANVLTF
>TRBJ1-1|few|TRBV28|.
TGTGCCACAGACACGAACACTGAAGCTTTCTTT
CATDTNTEAFF
>TRBJ2-3|.|TRBV2|.
TGTGCCAGCAGTGCGCAGATAACAGATACGCAGTATTTT
CASSAQITDTQYF
>TRBJ2-2|few|TRBV20-1|.
TGCAGTGCCCCCGATAACACCGGGGAGCTGTTTTTT
CSAPDNTGELFF
>TRBJ1-1|.|TRBV5-1|.
TGCGCCAGCAGCTTGGTTGGGGCTAACACTGAAGCTTTCTTT
CASSLVGANTEAFF
>TRBJ1-1|few|TRBV5-5|.
TGTGCCAGCAGCTGGGAATGGCCAGGGAACACTGAAGCTTTCTTT
CASSWEWPGNTEAFF
>TRBJ2-5|few|TRBV12-3/TRBV12-4|TRBD1
TGTGCCAGCAGTTTGTCAAGGACAGGGGGCATGGGGGAGACCCAGTACTTC
CASSLSRTGGMGETQYF
>TRBJ2-3|few|TRBV14|TRBD2
TGTGCCAGCAGCCGCCGGGGACTAGCTATCCCGGGGGATACGCAGTATTTT
CASSRRGLAIPGDTQYF
>TRBJ2-1|few|TRBV7-3|.
TGTGCCAGCAGCTTATCAGCTTACAATGAGCAGTTCTTC
CASSLSAYNEQFF
>TRBJ1-1|few|TRBV12-3/TRBV12-4|.
TGTGCCAGCAGTTTAGGCATCGGGGCTTTCTTT
CASSLGIGAFF
>TRBJ2-6|.|TRBV7-8|.
TGTGCCAGCAGCTCATTCGGTACTGGGGCCAACGTCCTGACTTTC
CASSSFGTGANVLTF
>TRBJ1-2|few|TRBV5-5|.
TGTGCCAGCAGCTTGTCAGGGTTTTGGACCTTC
CASSLSGFWTF
>TRBJ2-1|few|TRBV7-2|.
TGTGCCAGCAGCTTAGACCGCCCGAGTCCTGAGCAGTTCTTC
CASSLDRPSPEQFF
>TRBJ2-6|.|TRBV6-5|.
TGTGCCAGCAGTTACTCGGGTAGGGCAGGCGGGGCCAACGTCCTGACTTTC
CASSYSGRAGGANVLTF
>TRBJ2-7|few|TRBV10-2|TRBD2
TGCGCCAGCAGTGAGGTCGGGGGGTTGTACGAGCAGTACTTC
CASSEVGGLYEQYF
>TRBJ2-7|.|TRBV3-1|TRBD2
TGTGCCAGCAGCTGGACTAGAGTTTCCTACGAGCAGTACTTC
CASSWTRVSYEQYF
>TRBJ2-2|.|TRBV6-6|.
TGTGCCACCCAACAATACGGCACCGGGGAGCTGTTTTTT
CATQQYGTGELFF
>TRBJ2-3|.|TRBV2|.
TGTGCCAGCTCGACTGCTAGCACAGATACGCAGTATTTT
CASSTASTDTQYF
>TRBJ2-7|.|TRBV20-1|.
TGCAGTGCTAGAGATCTGACCCACGAGCAGTACTTC
CSARDLTHEQYF
>TRBJ1-2|few|TRBV7-2|TRBD1
TGTGCCAGCAGCGTACAGGGGTATGGCTACACCTTC
CASSVQGYGYTF
>TRBJ2-7|few|TRBV9|.
TGTGCCAGCAGCGTAGGGACGGGCGACGAGCAGTACTTC
CASSVGTGDEQYF
>TRBJ1-6|.|TRBV7-9|.
TGTGCCAGCAGCGATGGAAACAAGCCCTATAATTCACCCCTCCACTTT
CASSDGNKPYNSPLHF
>TRBJ2-3|few|TRBV15|TRBD2
TGTGCCACCAGCAGCGCCTTCGTCGCGGGAGGTTCTGCAGATACGCAGTATTTT
CATSSAFVAGGSADTQYF
>TRBJ2-7|many|TRBV5-1|.
TGCGCCAGCAGCCCCTCCTCCAGGGCCGAGGGAGAGCAGTACTTC
CASSPSSRAEGEQYF
>TRBJ2-1|.|TRBV3-1|.
TGTGCCAGCAGCTCGACGACCTCCCCGCAGTTCTTC
CASSSTTSPQFF
>TRBJ1-1|few|TRBV18|.
TGTGCCAGCTCACCGGACGGGAACACTGAAGCTTTCTTT
CASSPDGNTEAFF
>TRBJ2-2|.|TRBV12-3/TRBV12-4|.
TGTGCCAGCACCCGTTCAGGGAACACCGGGGAGCTGTTTTTT
CASTRSGNTGELFF
>TRBJ1-1|few|TRBV12-3/TRBV12-4|.
TGTGCCAGCATCCACCTTAATAAGGGTCGGAGAGCTTTCTTT
CASIHLNKGRRAFF
>TRBJ2-1|many|TRBV24-1|.
TGTGCCACCATCTCTGGAAGGGGATCGAATGAGCAGTTCTTC
CATISGRGSNEQFF
>TRBJ2-3|.|TRBV9|.
TGTGCCAGCAGCTGGAAGACAGATTCAGATACGCAGTATTTT
CASSWKTDSDTQYF
>TRBJ1-1|.|TRBV5-1|.
TGCGCCAGGGACAGACGTTTGGGGAACACTGAAGCTTTCTTT
CARDRRLGNTEAFF
>TRBJ2-2|.|TRBV5-1|TRBD2
TGCGCCAGCAGCCTCAGACTAGCGGTAGACACCGGGGAGCTGTTTTTT
CASSLRLAVDTGELFF
>TRBJ2-7|.|TRBV5-6|TRBD1
TGTGCCAGCAGCTCAGCCGGACAGGCGGCCTACGAGCAGTACTTC
CASSSAGQAAYEQYF